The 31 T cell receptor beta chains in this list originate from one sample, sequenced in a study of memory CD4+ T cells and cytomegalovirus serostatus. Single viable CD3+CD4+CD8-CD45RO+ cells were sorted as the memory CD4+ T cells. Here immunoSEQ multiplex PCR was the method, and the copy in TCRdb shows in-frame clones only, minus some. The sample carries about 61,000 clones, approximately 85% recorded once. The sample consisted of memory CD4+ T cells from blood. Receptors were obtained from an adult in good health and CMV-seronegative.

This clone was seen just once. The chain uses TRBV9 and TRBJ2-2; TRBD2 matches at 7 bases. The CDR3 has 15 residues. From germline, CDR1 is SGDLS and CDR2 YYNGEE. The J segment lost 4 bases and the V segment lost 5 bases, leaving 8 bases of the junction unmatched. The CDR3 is CASRRHWEGTGELFF. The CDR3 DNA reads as TGTGCCAGCAGACGACACTGGGAGGGCACCGGGGAGCTGTTTTTT.

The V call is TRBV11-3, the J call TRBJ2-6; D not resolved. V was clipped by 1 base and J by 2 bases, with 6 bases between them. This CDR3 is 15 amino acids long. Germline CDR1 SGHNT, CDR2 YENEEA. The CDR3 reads CASSLGGPGANVLTF. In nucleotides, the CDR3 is TGTGCCAGCAGCTTAGGGGGTCCTGGGGCCAACGTCCTGACTTTC.

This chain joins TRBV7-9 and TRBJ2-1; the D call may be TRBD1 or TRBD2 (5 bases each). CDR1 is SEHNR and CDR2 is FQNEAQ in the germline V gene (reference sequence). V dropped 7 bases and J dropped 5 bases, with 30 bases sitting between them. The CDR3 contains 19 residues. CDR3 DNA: TGTGCCAGCATCATATATAGGGATCCAGGGACCCAAGCCGACAATGAGCAGTTCTTC. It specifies CASIIYRDPGTQADNEQFF.

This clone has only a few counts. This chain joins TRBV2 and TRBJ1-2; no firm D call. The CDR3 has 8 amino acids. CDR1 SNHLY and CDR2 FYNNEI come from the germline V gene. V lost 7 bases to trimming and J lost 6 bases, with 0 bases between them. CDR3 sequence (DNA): TGTGCCAGCAATGGCTACACCTTC. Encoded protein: CASNGYTF.

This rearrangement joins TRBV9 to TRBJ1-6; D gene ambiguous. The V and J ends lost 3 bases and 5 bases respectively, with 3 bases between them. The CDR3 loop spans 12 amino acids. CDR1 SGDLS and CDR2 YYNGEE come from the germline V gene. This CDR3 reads CASSADNSPLHF. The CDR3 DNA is TGTGCCAGCAGCGCGGATAATTCACCCCTCCACTTT.

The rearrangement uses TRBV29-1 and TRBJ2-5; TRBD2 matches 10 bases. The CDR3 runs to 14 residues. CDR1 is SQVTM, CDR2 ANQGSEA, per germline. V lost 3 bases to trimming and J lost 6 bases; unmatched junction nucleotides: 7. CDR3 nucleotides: TGCAGCGTTGATCGCGCTAGCGGGGGAAAGACCCAGTACTTC. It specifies CSVDRASGGKTQYF.

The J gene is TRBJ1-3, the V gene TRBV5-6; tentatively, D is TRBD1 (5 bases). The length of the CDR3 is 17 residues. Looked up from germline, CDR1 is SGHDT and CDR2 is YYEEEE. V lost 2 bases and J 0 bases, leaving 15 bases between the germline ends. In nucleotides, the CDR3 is TGTGCCAGCAGCTTACTAACGACAGAGCTCTCTGGAAACACCATATATTTT. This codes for CASSLLTTELSGNTIYF.

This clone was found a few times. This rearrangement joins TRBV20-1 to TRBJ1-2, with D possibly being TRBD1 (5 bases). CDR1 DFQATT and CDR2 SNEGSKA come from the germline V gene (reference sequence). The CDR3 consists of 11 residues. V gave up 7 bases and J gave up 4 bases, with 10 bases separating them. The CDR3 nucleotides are TGCAGTGTTAAAGACAGCTATGGCTACACCTTC. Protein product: CSVKDSYGYTF.

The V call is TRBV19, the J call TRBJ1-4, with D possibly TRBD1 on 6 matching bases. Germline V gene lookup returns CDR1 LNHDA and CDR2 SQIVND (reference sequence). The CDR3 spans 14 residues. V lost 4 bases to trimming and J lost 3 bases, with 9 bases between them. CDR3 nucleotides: TGTGCCAGTAGTAACAGGGCGTCTAATGAAAAACTGTTTTTT. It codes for CASSNRASNEKLFF.

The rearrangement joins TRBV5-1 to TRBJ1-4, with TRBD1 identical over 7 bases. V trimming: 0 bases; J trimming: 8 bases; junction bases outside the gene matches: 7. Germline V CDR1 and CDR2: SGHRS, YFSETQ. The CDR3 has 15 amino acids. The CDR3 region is CASSLVEGAVEKLFF. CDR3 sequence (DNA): TGCGCCAGCAGCTTGGTGGAGGGGGCTGTGGAAAAACTGTTTTTT.

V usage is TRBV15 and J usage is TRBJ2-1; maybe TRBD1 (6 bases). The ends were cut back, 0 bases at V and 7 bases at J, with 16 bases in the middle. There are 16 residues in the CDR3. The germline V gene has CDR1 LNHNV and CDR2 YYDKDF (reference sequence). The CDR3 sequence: CATSREVVGARNEQFF. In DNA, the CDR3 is TGTGCCACCAGCAGAGAAGTCGTGGGGGCGCGGAATGAGCAGTTCTTC.

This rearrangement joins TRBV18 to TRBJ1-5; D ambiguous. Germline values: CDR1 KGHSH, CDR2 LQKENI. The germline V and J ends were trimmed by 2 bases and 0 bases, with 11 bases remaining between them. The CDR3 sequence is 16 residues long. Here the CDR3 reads CASSPGGSYSNQPQHF. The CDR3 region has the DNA TGTGCCAGCTCACCAGGAGGCAGTTATAGCAATCAGCCCCAGCATTTT.

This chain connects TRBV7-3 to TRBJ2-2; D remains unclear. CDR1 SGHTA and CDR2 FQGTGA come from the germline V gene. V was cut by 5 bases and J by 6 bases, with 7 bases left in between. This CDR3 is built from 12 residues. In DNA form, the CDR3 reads TGTGCCAGCAGCCCCGGCGCCGGGGAGCTGTTTTTT. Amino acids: CASSPGAGELFF.

CDR3 in amino acids: CASRTGGADNEQYF. The CDR3 region has the DNA TGTGCCAGCAGGACAGGGGGCGCGGACAACGAGCAGTACTTC. V gene TRBV7-3 combines with J gene TRBJ2-7; 10 bases map to TRBD1. With 6 bases clipped from V and 5 bases from J, the junction kept 7 bases outside the gene matches. The CDR3 contains 14 residues. Germline V gene data show CDR1 as SGHTA and CDR2 as FQGTGA.

CDR3 DNA sequence: TGTGCCAGCAGTGAGGGGGGAGCCGGGGAGCAGTTCTTC. Protein product: CASSEGGAGEQFF. The chain has TRBV2 and TRBJ2-1; perhaps TRBD2 as D (6 bases). V was clipped by 3 bases and J by 10 bases, with 13 bases between them. CDR3 size: 13 residues. CDR1 and CDR2 (germline): SNHLY, FYNNEI.

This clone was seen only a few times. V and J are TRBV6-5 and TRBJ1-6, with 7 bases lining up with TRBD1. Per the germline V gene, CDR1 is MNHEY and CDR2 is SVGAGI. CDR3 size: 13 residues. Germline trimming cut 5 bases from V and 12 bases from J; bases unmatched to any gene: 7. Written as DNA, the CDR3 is TGTGCCAGCAGTAACGACAGGGATGAACCCCTCCACTTT. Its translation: CASSNDRDEPLHF.

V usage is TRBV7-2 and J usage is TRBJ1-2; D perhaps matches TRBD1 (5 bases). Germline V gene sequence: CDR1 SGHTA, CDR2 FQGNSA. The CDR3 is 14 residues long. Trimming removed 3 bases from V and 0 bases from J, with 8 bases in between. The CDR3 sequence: CASSLMTANYGYTF. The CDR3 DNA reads TGTGCCAGCAGCTTGATGACAGCTAACTATGGCTACACCTTC.

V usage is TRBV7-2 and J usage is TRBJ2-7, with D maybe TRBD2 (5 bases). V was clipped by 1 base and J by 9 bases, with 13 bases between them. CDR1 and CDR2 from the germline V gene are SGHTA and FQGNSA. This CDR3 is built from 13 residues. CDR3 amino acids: CASSLGPGSGQYF. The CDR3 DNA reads TGTGCCAGCAGCTTAGGGCCGGGATCCGGGCAGTACTTC.

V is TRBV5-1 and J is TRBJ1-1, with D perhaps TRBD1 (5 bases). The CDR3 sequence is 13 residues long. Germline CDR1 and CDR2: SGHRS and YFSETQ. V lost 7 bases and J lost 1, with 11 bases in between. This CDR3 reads CASRTGQNTEAFF. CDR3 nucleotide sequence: TGCGCCAGCCGTACAGGCCAGAACACTGAAGCTTTCTTT.

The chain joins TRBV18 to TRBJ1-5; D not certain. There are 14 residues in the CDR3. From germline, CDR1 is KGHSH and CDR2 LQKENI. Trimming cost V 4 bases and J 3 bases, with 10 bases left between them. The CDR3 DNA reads TGTGCCAGCTCACTTGCCGGGTTCAATCAGCCCCAGCATTTT. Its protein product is CASSLAGFNQPQHF.

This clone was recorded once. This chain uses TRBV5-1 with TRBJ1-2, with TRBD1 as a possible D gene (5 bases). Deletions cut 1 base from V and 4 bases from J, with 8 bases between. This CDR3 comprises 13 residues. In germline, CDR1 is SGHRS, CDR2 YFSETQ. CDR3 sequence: CASSLTGSYGYTF. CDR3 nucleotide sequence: TGCGCCAGCAGCTTGACAGGCAGCTATGGCTACACCTTC.

The CDR3 loop is CASSAVDRGLNQPQHF. The CDR3 nucleotides are TGTGCCAGCAGTGCCGTCGACAGGGGCCTCAATCAGCCCCAGCATTTT. This chain uses TRBV6-6 with TRBJ1-5; 8 bases are shared with TRBD1. This CDR3 comprises 16 residues. CDR1 and CDR2 from the germline V gene are MNHNY and SVGAGI (reference sequence). J lost 3 bases, V lost 5 bases, and 9 bases had no gene match.

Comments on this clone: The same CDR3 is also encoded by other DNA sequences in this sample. CDR3 in DNA: TGTGCCAGCAGCTTACAGGGGGCAGGAGAGACCCAGTACTTC. Protein sequence: CASSLQGAGETQYF. V is TRBV5-4 and J is TRBJ2-5, with 9 bases aligning to TRBD1. Unmatched junction bases numbered 3, after V lost 2 bases and J lost 4 bases. From germline, CDR1 is SGHNT and CDR2 YYREEE (reference sequence). The CDR3 length is 14 residues.

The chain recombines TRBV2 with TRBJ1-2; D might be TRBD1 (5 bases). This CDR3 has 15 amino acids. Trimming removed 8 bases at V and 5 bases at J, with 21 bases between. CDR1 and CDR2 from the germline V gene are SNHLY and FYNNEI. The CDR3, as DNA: TGTGCCAGCGGTGGGGAGGGGAAGTCTTCGTATGGCTACACCTTC. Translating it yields CASGGEGKSSYGYTF.

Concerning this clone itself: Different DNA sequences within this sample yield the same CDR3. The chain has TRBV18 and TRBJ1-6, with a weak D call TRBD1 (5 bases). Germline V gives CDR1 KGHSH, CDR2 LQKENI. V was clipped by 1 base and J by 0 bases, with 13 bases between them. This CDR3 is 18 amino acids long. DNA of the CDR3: TGTGCCAGCTCACCACGGGGCGGACCAAGCTCCTATAATTCACCCCTCCACTTT. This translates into CASSPRGGPSSYNSPLHF.

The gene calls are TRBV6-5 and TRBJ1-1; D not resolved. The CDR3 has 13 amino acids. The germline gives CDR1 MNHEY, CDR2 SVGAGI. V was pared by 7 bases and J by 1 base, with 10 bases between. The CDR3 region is CASTFSENTEAFF. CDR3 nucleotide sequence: TGTGCCAGCACCTTCTCGGAGAACACTGAAGCTTTCTTT.

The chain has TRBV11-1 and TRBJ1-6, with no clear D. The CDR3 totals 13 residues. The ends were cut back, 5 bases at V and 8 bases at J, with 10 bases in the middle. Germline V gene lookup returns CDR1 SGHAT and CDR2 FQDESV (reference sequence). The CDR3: CASSLSHYSPLHF. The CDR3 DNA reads TGTGCCAGCAGCCTCTCACATTATTCACCCCTCCACTTT.

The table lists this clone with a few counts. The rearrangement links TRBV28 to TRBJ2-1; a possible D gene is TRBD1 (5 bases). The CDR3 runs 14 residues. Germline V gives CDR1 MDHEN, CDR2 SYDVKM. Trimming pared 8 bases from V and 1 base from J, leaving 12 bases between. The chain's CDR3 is CASLRPGSYNEQFF. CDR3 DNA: TGTGCCAGCCTCCGTCCAGGGTCCTACAATGAGCAGTTCTTC.

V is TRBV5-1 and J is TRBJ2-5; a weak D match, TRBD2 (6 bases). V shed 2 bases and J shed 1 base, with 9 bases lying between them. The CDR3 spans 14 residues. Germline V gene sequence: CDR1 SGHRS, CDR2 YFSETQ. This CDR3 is CASSFGGAQETQYF. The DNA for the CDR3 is TGCGCCAGCAGCTTTGGCGGGGCCCAAGAGACCCAGTACTTC.

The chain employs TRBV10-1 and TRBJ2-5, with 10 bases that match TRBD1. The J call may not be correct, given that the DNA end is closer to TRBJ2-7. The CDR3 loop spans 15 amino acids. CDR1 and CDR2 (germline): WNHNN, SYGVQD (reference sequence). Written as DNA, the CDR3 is TGCGCCAGCAGTGAGTCGACAGGGGGCCGGCACGAGCAGTACTTC. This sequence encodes CASSESTGGRHEQYF.

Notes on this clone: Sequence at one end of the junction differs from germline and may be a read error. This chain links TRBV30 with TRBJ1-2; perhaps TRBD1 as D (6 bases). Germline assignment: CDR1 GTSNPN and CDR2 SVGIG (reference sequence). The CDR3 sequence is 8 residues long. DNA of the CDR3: TGTGCCTGGAGGGACAGTTGGTTC. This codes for CAWRDSWF.